Shown below are 31 T cell receptor beta chains from a single sample sequenced in a study of identifying expanded T cells in peripheral blood. Sequencing used immunoSEQ multiplex PCR; TCRdb keeps in-frame clones, though not all of them. The sample records tens of thousands of clones, roughly 88% being singletons. Sequencing was done on a sample of blood. The receptor set was obtained from a person between 18 and 69 years old in good health.

The chain links TRBV5-6 to TRBJ1-1, with TRBD1 as a possible D gene (6 bases). The CDR3 runs to 14 residues. Germline lookup yields CDR1 SGHDT and CDR2 YYEEEE. V lost 4 bases to trimming and J lost 5 bases, with 15 bases between them. The CDR3 sequence: CASSRQEVKTEAFF. CDR3 in DNA: TGTGCCAGCAGCCGACAGGAGGTTAAGACTGAAGCTTTCTTT.

This clone was recorded once. The chain has TRBV11-1 and TRBJ1-1; 8 bases are shared with TRBD1. This CDR3 contains 15 residues. The junction had 4 bases not matched to a gene; V was cut back by 3 bases and J by 1 base. CDR1 is SGHAT, CDR2 FQDESV, per germline (reference sequence). The CDR3 bases are TGTGCCAGCAGCTTCGGACAGGGCGCGAACACTGAAGCTTTCTTT. Translated: CASSFGQGANTEAFF.

The rearrangement uses TRBV5-1 and TRBJ1-4; D not certain. Trimming took off 4 bases at V and 8 bases at J, with 6 bases between the two ends. Germline V gene sequence: CDR1 SGHRS, CDR2 YFSETQ. CDR3 length: 11 residues. The CDR3 DNA is TGCGCCAGCAGCGAGGCGGAAAAACTGTTTTTT. Encoded protein: CASSEAEKLFF.

This rearrangement joins TRBV13 to TRBJ2-1; 11 nucleotides agree with TRBD1. Trimming at V came to 4 bases and at J to 6 bases, leaving 8 bases not matched to a gene. This CDR3 is built from 16 residues. Germline assignment: CDR1 PRHDT and CDR2 FYEKMQ (reference sequence). The CDR3 region is CASSSSRDRGINEQFF. Here the CDR3 DNA reads TGTGCCAGCAGCTCCAGCCGGGACAGGGGGATCAATGAGCAGTTCTTC.

The V call is TRBV5-1, the J call TRBJ2-1; 7 nucleotides line up with TRBD1. The ends lost 4 bases at V and 4 bases at J; junction bases unmatched: 8. Germline loops: CDR1 SGHRS, CDR2 YFSETQ. This CDR3 has 15 amino acids. As DNA, the CDR3 is TGCGCCAGCAGCCGGACGGGACAGACATACAATGAGCAGTTCTTC. Its translation: CASSRTGQTYNEQFF.

The chain carries TRBV19 and TRBJ1-1, with D unclear. This CDR3 contains 16 residues. The germline V and J ends were trimmed by 3 bases and 5 bases, with 19 bases remaining between them. Per germline, CDR1 LNHDA and CDR2 SQIVND (reference sequence). In DNA form, the CDR3 reads TGTGCCAGTAGTATTATAAGGGCCCGGAAAGGGACTGAAGCTTTCTTT. This translates into CASSIIRARKGTEAFF.

The CDR3 loop is CASSLGSSKQNIQYF. CDR3 DNA: TGCGCCAGCAGCTTGGGGAGTTCTAAGCAAAACATTCAGTACTTC. This chain uses TRBV5-1 with TRBJ2-4, with D hard to call. CDR3 size: 15 residues. Germline V gene sequence: CDR1 SGHRS, CDR2 YFSETQ. The germline V and J ends were trimmed by 0 bases and 5 bases, with 12 bases remaining between them.

The chain recombines TRBV5-1 with TRBJ1-1, with TRBD1 matching over 7 bases. The V segment lost 4 bases and the J segment 3 bases; nucleotides outside the gene matches: 9. The germline V gene encodes CDR1 SGHRS and CDR2 YFSETQ. The CDR3 contains 15 residues. The DNA of the CDR3 is TGCGCCAGCAGCGAACGACAGGGTGGGGACACTGAAGCTTTCTTT. Translated, it gives CASSERQGGDTEAFF.

The chain recombines TRBV11-3 with TRBJ2-1, with 10 bases matching TRBD2. CDR1 is SGHNT and CDR2 is YENEEA in the germline V gene. The CDR3 has 15 amino acids. V lost 5 bases and J lost 6; bases outside the gene matches: 7. CDR3 protein: CASSLKRGGSNEQFF. The CDR3 nucleotides are TGTGCCAGCAGCCTTAAGCGGGGGGGAAGCAATGAGCAGTTCTTC.

The chain joins TRBV7-2 to TRBJ1-2; D is unclear. The CDR3 is 15 residues long. The germline V gene encodes CDR1 SGHTA and CDR2 FQGNSA. V was shortened by 5 bases and J by 2 bases, with 15 bases between the two germline ends. The CDR3 spells CASSPQEGSNYGYTF. The DNA for the CDR3 is TGTGCCAGCAGCCCCCAGGAGGGATCAAACTATGGCTACACCTTC. Looking up the rest from reference TRBV7-2 and TRBJ1-2 gives the full variable domain: GAGVSQSPSNKVTEKGKDVELRCDPISGHTALYWYRQSLGQGLEFLIYFQGNSAPDKSGLPSDRFSAERTGGSVSTLTIQRTQQEDSAVYLCASSPQEGSNYGYTFGSGTRLTVV.

This clone is medium-sized. The rearrangement links TRBV6-4 to TRBJ2-3; TRBD2 agrees at 10 bases. J lost 3 bases, V lost 0 bases, and 3 bases had no gene match. This CDR3 is 16 amino acids long. The germline V gene has CDR1 MRHNA and CDR2 SNTAGT. The CDR3 loop is CASSDSSGGETDTQYF. DNA of the CDR3: TGTGCCAGCAGTGACTCGAGCGGGGGGGAGACAGATACGCAGTATTTT.

This clone was seen a single time. This chain joins TRBV7-9 and TRBJ2-2; D not resolved. Germline-derived CDR1 and CDR2 are SEHNR and FQNEAQ (reference sequence). CDR3 length equals 13 residues. V dropped 3 bases and J dropped 7 bases, with 9 bases sitting between them. CDR3 region: CASSFPVGGELFF. CDR3 coding DNA: TGTGCCAGCAGCTTTCCGGTTGGCGGGGAGCTGTTTTTT.

The J gene is TRBJ2-3, the V gene TRBV18; 7 positions agree with TRBD1. CDR1 and CDR2 (germline): KGHSH, LQKENI. This CDR3 comprises 14 residues. Trimming cost V 3 bases and J 4 bases; bases outside gene matches: 4. This chain's CDR3 is CASSPTGSADTQYF. The CDR3 DNA is TGTGCCAGCTCACCGACAGGGAGCGCAGATACGCAGTATTTT. The full variable domain, in which reference TRBV18 and TRBJ2-3 provide the parts outside the CDR3, is NAGVMQNPRHLVRRRGQEARLRCSPMKGHSHVYWYRQLPEEGLKFMVYLQKENIIDESGMPKERFSAEFPKEGPSILRIQQVVRGDSAAYFCASSPTGSADTQYFGPGTRLTVL.

V usage is TRBV14 and J usage is TRBJ2-7, with D maybe TRBD1 (7 bases). The CDR3 consists of 13 residues. Trimming removed 8 bases at V and 3 bases at J, with 14 bases between. Germline-derived CDR1 and CDR2 are SGHDN and FVKESK. The CDR3 spells CASGNRGGYEQYF. The CDR3 DNA reads TGTGCCAGCGGCAACAGGGGAGGCTACGAGCAGTACTTC. Variable domain in full (rest from reference TRBV14 and TRBJ2-7): EAGVTQFPSHSVIEKGQTVTLRCDPISGHDNLYWYRRVMGKEIKFLLHFVKESKQDESGMPNNRFLAERTGGTYSTLKVQPAELEDSGVYFCASGNRGGYEQYFGPGTRLTVT.

The CDR3 DNA reads TGTGCCAGCAGTGAATATAGACCGGGCGGCACAGATACGCAGTATTTT. It translates to CASSEYRPGGTDTQYF. The chain combines TRBV25-1 with TRBJ2-3; no clear D gene. The V gene's germline CDR1 is MGHDK and CDR2 SYGVNS. CDR3 length equals 16 residues. V gave up 0 bases and J gave up 1 base, with 11 bases separating them.

In this sample, this clone turned up many times. This chain joins TRBV10-3 and TRBJ1-1, with unresolved D. CDR1 is ENHRY, CDR2 SYGVKD, per germline. The CDR3 covers 14 residues. Trimming shortened V by 10 bases and J by 7 bases, and 22 bases separated the two germline ends. In DNA form, the CDR3 reads TGTGCCACCGTTCTGGGCCGGGGTACGGATGAAGCTTTCTTT. Encoded protein: CATVLGRGTDEAFF.

This chain uses TRBV19 with TRBJ2-7; 10 bases are shared with TRBD2. The CDR3 has 14 amino acids. V trimming: 3 bases; J trimming: 3 bases; junction bases outside the gene matches: 2. Germline values: CDR1 LNHDA, CDR2 SQIVND (reference sequence). CDR3 DNA: TGTGCCAGTAGTATTACTAGCGGGAACTACGAGCAGTACTTC. It is translated as CASSITSGNYEQYF.

V gene TRBV29-1 combines with J gene TRBJ1-1; D gene ambiguous. CDR1 is SQVTM, CDR2 ANQGSEA, per germline. CDR3 length: 13 amino acids. V dropped 0 bases and J dropped 5 bases, with 10 bases sitting between them. CDR3 protein: CSVEEIGETEAFF. CDR3 DNA: TGCAGCGTTGAAGAAATCGGGGAGACTGAAGCTTTCTTT.

The J gene is TRBJ1-1, the V gene TRBV5-1, with a tentative D call TRBD1 (5 bases). CDR3 length: 16 amino acids. Germline V gene data show CDR1 as SGHRS and CDR2 as YFSETQ. V was pared by 0 bases and J by 1 base, with 13 bases between. The CDR3 here is CASSLDRPQGNTEAFF. For the CDR3, the DNA is TGCGCCAGCAGCTTGGACAGGCCTCAGGGGAACACTGAAGCTTTCTTT.

This chain uses TRBV11-3 with TRBJ2-1, with D tentatively TRBD1 or TRBD2 (8 bases each). The CDR3 has 15 amino acids. Germline lookup yields CDR1 SGHNT and CDR2 YENEEA. Trimming stripped 5 bases from V and 4 bases from J, with 15 bases between. The DNA of the CDR3 is TGTGCCAGCAGCCGACAGGGGACTAGTTACAATGAGCAGTTCTTC. It translates to CASSRQGTSYNEQFF.

The J gene is TRBJ1-2, the V gene TRBV23-1, with TRBD1 matching over 8 bases. TRBV23-1 is treated as an ORF (open reading frame) with a function not yet certain. This CDR3 contains 17 residues. V lost 6 bases and J lost 4; bases outside the gene matches: 16. CDR3 residues: CASSLNSRGRKFYGYTF. CDR3 in DNA: TGCGCCAGCAGCCTAAATTCCAGGGGGCGAAAGTTCTATGGCTACACCTTC.

V and J are TRBV6-6 and TRBJ2-7; 14 positions agree with TRBD2. The CDR3 has 14 amino acids. The J segment lost 11 bases and the V segment lost 7 bases, leaving 10 bases of the junction unmatched. Germline lookup yields CDR1 MNHNY and CDR2 SVGAGI (reference sequence). CDR3 bases: TGTGCCAGCAAGCGGGGACTAGCGGGAGCCCCGGAGTACTTC. This gives the protein CASKRGLAGAPEYF.

The rearrangement uses TRBV20-1 and TRBJ2-1; D call uncertain. This CDR3 comprises 10 residues. Trimming stripped 3 bases from V and 8 bases from J, with 5 bases between. Germline CDR1 and CDR2: DFQATT and SNEGSKA (reference sequence). CDR3 DNA sequence: TGCAGTGCTAGGTGGGATGAGCAGTTCTTC. The encoded protein is CSARWDEQFF.

The rearrangement uses TRBV6-1 and TRBJ2-7, with 10 nucleotides matching TRBD2. Looked up from germline, CDR1 is MNHNS and CDR2 is SASEGT. The CDR3 is made up of 15 amino acids. Unmatched junction bases numbered 6, after V lost 5 bases and J lost 2 bases. CDR3 region: CASSLRTSGTYEQYF. The CDR3 coding sequence is TGTGCCAGCAGTCTCAGGACTAGCGGAACCTACGAGCAGTACTTC.

The chain's CDR3 is CASSQLGRAEAFF. DNA of the CDR3: TGCGCCAGCAGCCAACTTGGCAGAGCTGAAGCTTTCTTT. The rearrangement joins TRBV4-1 to TRBJ1-1; no reliable D call. V lost 2 bases and J 6 bases, leaving 10 bases between the germline ends. Germline V gene data show CDR1 as MGHRA and CDR2 as YSYEKL. CDR3 length: 13 amino acids.

The rearrangement joins TRBV5-1 to TRBJ2-7, with 7 bases that match TRBD1. The CDR3 sequence is 14 residues long. The germline CDR1 and CDR2 sequences are SGHRS and YFSETQ. V dropped 3 bases and J dropped 0; count of bases not matched to a gene: 3. The CDR3 here is CASSSGQSSYEQYF. The CDR3 coding sequence is TGCGCCAGCAGCTCGGGACAGAGCTCCTACGAGCAGTACTTC.

The rearrangement links TRBV9 to TRBJ1-1; no clear D. The V and J ends lost 5 bases and 1 base respectively, with 6 bases between them. Germline V gene data show CDR1 as SGDLS and CDR2 as YYNGEE. This CDR3 has 12 amino acids. CDR3 protein: CASSMENTEAFF. The CDR3 DNA sequence: TGTGCCAGCAGTATGGAGAACACTGAAGCTTTCTTT.

The rearrangement joins TRBV4-2 to TRBJ2-1; 14 bases agree with TRBD2. Per the germline V gene, CDR1 is LGHNA and CDR2 is YNFKEQ. The CDR3 covers 17 residues. J was trimmed by 10 bases and V by 4 bases; bases with no gene match: 12. In nucleotides, the CDR3 is TGTGCCAGCAGCCCCGCCGGACTAGCGGGGGGCTATGACGAGCAGTTCTTC. The encoded protein is CASSPAGLAGGYDEQFF.

The V and J genes are TRBV30 and TRBJ2-3; 14 bases match TRBD2. CDR1 is GTSNPN, CDR2 SVGIG, per germline (reference sequence). Germline trimming cut 2 bases from V and 5 bases from J; bases unmatched to any gene: 12. The CDR3 loop spans 18 amino acids. CDR3 region: CAWSLLPRGLAGVDTQYF. The CDR3 DNA sequence: TGTGCCTGGAGTCTCCTGCCACGGGGACTAGCGGGAGTAGATACGCAGTATTTT. Filled out from reference TRBV30 and TRBJ2-3, the complete variable domain reads SQTIHQWPATLVQPVGSPLSLECTVEGTSNPNLYWYRQAAGRGLQLLFYSVGIGQISSEVPQNLSASRPQDRQFILSSKKLLLSDSGFYLCAWSLLPRGLAGVDTQYFGPGTRLTVL.

The rearrangement links TRBV7-9 to TRBJ2-1; tentative D call: TRBD2 (5 bases). The V end lost 4 bases, the J end lost 4 bases, and 8 bases lay between the germline ends. CDR1 and CDR2 (germline): SEHNR, FQNEAQ (reference sequence). The CDR3 length is 13 residues. In DNA, the CDR3 is TGTGCCAGCAGCTACCCGGGGTACAATGAGCAGTTCTTC. Amino acid sequence: CASSYPGYNEQFF.

V gene TRBV11-3 combines with J gene TRBJ2-1; D is uncertain. There are 11 residues in the CDR3. The ends were cut back, 5 bases at V and 8 bases at J, with 7 bases in the middle. CDR1 is SGHNT, CDR2 YENEEA, per germline. Here the CDR3 DNA reads TGTGCCAGCAGCCTCGTAGATGAGCAGTTCTTC. Its translation is CASSLVDEQFF.